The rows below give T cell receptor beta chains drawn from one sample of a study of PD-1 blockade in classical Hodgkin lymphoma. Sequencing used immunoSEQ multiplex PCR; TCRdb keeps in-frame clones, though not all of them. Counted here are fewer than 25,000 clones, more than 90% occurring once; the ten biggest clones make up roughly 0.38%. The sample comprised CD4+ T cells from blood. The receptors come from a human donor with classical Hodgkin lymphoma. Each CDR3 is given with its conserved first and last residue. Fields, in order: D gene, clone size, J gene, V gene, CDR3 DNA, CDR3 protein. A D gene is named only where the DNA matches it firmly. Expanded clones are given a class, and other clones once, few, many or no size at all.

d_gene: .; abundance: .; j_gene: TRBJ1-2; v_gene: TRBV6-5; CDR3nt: TGTGCCAGCAGTCAGCGGGGGGATGGCTACACCTTC; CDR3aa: CASSQRGDGYTF
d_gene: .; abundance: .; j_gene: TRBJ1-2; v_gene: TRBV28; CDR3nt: TGTGCCAGCAGTTATGGACAGCTCTATGGCTACACCTTC; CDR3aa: CASSYGQLYGYTF
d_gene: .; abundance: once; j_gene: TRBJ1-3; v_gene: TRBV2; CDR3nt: TGTGCCAGCAGTTACTTCGACGGGGCCTCTGGAAACACCATATATTTT; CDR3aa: CASSYFDGASGNTIYF
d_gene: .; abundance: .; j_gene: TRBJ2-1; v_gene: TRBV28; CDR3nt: TGTGCCAGCATGAGGACAAATCTCTGGTACAATGAGCAGTTCTTC; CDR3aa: CASMRTNLWYNEQFF
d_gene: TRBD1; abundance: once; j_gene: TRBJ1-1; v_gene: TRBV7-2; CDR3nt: TGTGCCAGCAGCCCGCCGGGACAGAGGACTGAAGCTTTCTTT; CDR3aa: CASSPPGQRTEAFF
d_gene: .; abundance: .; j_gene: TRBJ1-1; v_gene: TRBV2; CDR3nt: TGTGCCAGCAGCGGCCGAGTGTTGAACACTGAAGCTTTCTTT; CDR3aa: CASSGRVLNTEAFF
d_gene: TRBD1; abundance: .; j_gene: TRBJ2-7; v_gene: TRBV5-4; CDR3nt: TGTGCCAGCAGCTCGACAGGGTTGAGTGAGCAGTACTTC; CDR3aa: CASSSTGLSEQYF
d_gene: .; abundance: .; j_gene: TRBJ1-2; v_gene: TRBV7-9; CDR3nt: TGTGCCAGCAGCGCAGAACAGGGTGGTGGCTACACCTTC; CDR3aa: CASSAEQGGGYTF
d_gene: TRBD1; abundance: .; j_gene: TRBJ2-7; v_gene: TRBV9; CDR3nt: TGTGCCAGCAGCCCCGGGACAGGGTGGAACTACGAGCAGTACTTC; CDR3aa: CASSPGTGWNYEQYF
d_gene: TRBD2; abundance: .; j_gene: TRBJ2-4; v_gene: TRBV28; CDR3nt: TGTGCCAGCAGTCGTGGCAGCGGGAGGGCTCTTGAGGACATTCAGTACTTC; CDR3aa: CASSRGSGRALEDIQYF
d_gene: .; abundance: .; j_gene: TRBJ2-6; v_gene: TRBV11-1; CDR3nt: TGTGCCAGCAGCTTAGGGCGGACTCCCTCTGGGGCCAACGTCCTGACTTTC; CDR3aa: CASSLGRTPSGANVLTF
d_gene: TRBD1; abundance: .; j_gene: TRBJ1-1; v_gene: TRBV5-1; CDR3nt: TGCGCCAGCAGCTCGTCGACAGGGTTGGACACTGAAGCTTTCTTT; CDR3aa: CASSSSTGLDTEAFF
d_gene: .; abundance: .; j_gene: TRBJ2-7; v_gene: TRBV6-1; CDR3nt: TGTGCCAGCAGTGAGGTCCCACAATCCTACGAGCAGTACTTC; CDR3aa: CASSEVPQSYEQYF
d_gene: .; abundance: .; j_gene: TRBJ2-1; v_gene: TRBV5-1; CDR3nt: TGCGCCAGCAGTCGCGACGGGCCAAGGATCAGTGAGCAGTTCTTC; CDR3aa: CASSRDGPRISEQFF
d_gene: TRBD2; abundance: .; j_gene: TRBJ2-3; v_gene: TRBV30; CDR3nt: TGTGCCTGGAGTGTAGGCGGACTAGCGGGTGTCACAGATACGCAGTATTTT; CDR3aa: CAWSVGGLAGVTDTQYF
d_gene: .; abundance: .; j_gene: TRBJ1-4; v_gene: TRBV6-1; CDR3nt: TGTGCCAGCAGTGAAGTCCAGAGACTGTTTTTT; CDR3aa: CASSEVQRLFF
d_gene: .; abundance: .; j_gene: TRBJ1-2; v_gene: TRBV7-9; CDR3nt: TGTGCCAGCAGCCCGACGGGTTTAGGCTACACCTTC; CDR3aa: CASSPTGLGYTF
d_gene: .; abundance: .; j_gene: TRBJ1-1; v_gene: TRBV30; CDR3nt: TGTGCCTGGAGTGGCATCTCTGGTACTGAAGCTTTCTTT; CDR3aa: CAWSGISGTEAFF
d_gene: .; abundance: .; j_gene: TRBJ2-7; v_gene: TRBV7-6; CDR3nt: TGTGCCAGCAGCTTCTTGAGAAGCGAGCAGTACTTC; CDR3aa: CASSFLRSEQYF
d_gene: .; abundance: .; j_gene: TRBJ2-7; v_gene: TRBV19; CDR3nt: TGTGCCAGTAGTATAGGGGATTCGGGGACGCGCCACTTC; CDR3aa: CASSIGDSGTRHF
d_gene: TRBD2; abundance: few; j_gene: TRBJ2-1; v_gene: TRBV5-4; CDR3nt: TGTGCCAGCAGCTCCCGGACTAGCGGGAGAGAGACCCAGTTCTTC; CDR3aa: CASSSRTSGRETQFF
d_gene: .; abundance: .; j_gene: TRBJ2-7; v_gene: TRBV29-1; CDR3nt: TGCAGCGTTGTGTCCAGGCCCTCCTACGAGCAGTACTTC; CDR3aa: CSVVSRPSYEQYF
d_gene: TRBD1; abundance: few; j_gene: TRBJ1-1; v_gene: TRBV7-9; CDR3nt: TGTGCCAGCAGCTTTAGACAGGGCCTGAACACTGAAGCTTTCTTT; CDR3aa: CASSFRQGLNTEAFF
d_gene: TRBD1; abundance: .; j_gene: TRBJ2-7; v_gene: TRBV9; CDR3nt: TGTGCCAGCAGCCTAAGGGACAGGTTCTACGAGCAGTACTTC; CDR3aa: CASSLRDRFYEQYF
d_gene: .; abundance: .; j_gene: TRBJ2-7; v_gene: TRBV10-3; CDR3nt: TGTGCCACGAACCCAAGGTCCGGGTCCTACGAGCAGTACTTC; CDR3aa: CATNPRSGSYEQYF
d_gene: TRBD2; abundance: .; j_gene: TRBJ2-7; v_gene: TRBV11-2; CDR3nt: TGTGCCAGCAGCTTACCCCTAGCGGGAGGTTACGAGCAGTACTTC; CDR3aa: CASSLPLAGGYEQYF
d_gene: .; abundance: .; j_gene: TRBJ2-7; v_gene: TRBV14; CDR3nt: TGTGCCAGCAGTCGAGGGCGTTCCTACGAGCAGTACTTC; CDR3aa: CASSRGRSYEQYF
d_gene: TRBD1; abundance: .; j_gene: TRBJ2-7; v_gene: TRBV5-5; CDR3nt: TGTGCCAGCAGCGTAGCACCGGGACAGTCCTACGAGCAGTACTTC; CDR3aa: CASSVAPGQSYEQYF
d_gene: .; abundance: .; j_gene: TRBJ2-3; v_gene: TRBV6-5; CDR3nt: TGTGCCAGCAGCAAACTAGAAAGTACGCAGTATTTT; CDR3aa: CASSKLESTQYF
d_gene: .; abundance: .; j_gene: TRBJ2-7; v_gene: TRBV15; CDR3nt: TGTGCCACCAGCAGGCATAGGGGGGTCCTCGTTTACGAGCAGTACTTC; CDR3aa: CATSRHRGVLVYEQYF
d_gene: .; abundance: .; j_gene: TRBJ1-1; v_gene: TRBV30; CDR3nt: TGTGCCTGGAGTGTGGACATTTACACTGAAGCTTTCTTT; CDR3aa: CAWSVDIYTEAFF
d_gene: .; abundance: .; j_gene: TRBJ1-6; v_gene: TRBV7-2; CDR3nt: TGTGCCAGTAGACAGGTCTCGGGATCACCCCTCCACTTT; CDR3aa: CASRQVSGSPLHF
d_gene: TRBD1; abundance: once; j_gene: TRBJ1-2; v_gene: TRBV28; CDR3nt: TGTGCCAGCAGTTCCGGGACAGGGGGAAAAGGCTACACCTTC; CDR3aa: CASSSGTGGKGYTF
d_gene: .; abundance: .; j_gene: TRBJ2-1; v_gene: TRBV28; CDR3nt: TGTGCCAGCAGTTTAGAGTGGAATGAGCAGTTCTTC; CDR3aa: CASSLEWNEQFF
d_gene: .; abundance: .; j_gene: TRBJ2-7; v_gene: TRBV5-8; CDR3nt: TGTGCCAGCAGACTCCCGGAGGGCACCTACGAGCAGTACTTC; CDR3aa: CASRLPEGTYEQYF
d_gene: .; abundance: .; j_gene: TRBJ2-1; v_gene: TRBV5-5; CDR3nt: TGTGCCAGCAGCTTCCAGGGAAATGAGCAGTTCTTC; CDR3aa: CASSFQGNEQFF
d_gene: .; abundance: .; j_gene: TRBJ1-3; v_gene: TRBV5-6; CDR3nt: TGTGCCAGCAGCCTCCGGGGACCAGCCTCTGGAAACACCATATATTTT; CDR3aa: CASSLRGPASGNTIYF
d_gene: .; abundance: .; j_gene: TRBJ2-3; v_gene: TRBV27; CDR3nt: TGTGCCAGCAGTTTATCGAGAGGGACAGATACGCAGTATTTT; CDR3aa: CASSLSRGTDTQYF
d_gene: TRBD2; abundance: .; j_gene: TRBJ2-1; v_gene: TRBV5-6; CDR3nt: TGTGCCAGCAGCCCGAGACTAGCGGGATGGTCGAATGAGCAGTTCTTC; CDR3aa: CASSPRLAGWSNEQFF
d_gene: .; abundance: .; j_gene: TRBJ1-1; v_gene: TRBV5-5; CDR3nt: TGTGCCAGCAGGCGGGGGGTTACGCTGAACACTGAAGCTTTCTTT; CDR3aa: CASRRGVTLNTEAFF
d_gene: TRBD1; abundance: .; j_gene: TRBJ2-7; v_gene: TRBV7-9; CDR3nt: TGTGCCAGCAGCTCCGGGACAGGGGGATCCGAGCAGTACTTC; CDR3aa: CASSSGTGGSEQYF
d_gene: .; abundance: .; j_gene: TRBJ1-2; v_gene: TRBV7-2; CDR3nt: TGTGCCAGCAGCCTACGGGCGTGGGGGGGCTACACCTTC; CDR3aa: CASSLRAWGGYTF
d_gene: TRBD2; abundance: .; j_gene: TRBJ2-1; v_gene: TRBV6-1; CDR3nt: TGTGCCAGCAGGACGTACGGGAGGGCCTATGAGCAGTTCTTC; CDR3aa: CASRTYGRAYEQFF
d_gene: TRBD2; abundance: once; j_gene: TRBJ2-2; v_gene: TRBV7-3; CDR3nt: TGTGCCAGCAGCCGTAGCGGGGGGGCTCCCACCGGGGAGCTGTTTTTT; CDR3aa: CASSRSGGAPTGELFF
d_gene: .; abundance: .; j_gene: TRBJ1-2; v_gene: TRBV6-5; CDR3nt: TGTGCCAGCAAGGGTCCCGGTGGCTACACCTTC; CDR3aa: CASKGPGGYTF
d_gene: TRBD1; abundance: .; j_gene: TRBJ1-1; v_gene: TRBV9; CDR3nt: TGTGCCAGCAGCGGAACGACAGGGGTTTGGAGCACTGAAGCTTTCTTT; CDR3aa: CASSGTTGVWSTEAFF
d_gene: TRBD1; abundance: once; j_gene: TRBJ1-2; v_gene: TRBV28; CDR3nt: TGTGCCAGCACCATATTAGCCCGGACAGGGGGCGGTGGCTACACCTTC; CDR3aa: CASTILARTGGGGYTF